The 30 T cell receptor beta chains below all came from one sample that was sequenced in a study of blood T cell repertoires in COVID-19. Generated by immunoSEQ multiplex PCR, the TCRdb table keeps only in-frame clones and is missing some. The table lists more than 25,000 clones, more than 70% of them singletons, with less than 4.5% in the top ten. Sequencing input: peripheral blood. The source is a human donor in a cohort sampled during active COVID-19.

This chain connects TRBV27 to TRBJ2-7; D is perhaps TRBD2 (6 bases). V was shortened by 2 bases and J by 0 bases, with 8 bases between the two germline ends. Looked up from germline, CDR1 is MNHEY and CDR2 is SMNVEV (reference sequence). The CDR3 runs to 14 residues. The CDR3 nucleotides read TGTGCCAGCAGTTTACGTAGCGGCTCCTACGAGCAGTACTTC. Protein: CASSLRSGSYEQYF.

This clone was counted a single time. The CDR3 protein is CASSQDPSGGAGETQYF. In nucleotides, the CDR3 is TGTGCCAGCAGCCAAGACCCTAGCGGGGGGGCAGGGGAGACCCAGTACTTC. The V and J genes are TRBV4-2 and TRBJ2-5, with 12 bases that match TRBD2. CDR3 length: 17 amino acids. The trim removed 0 bases at V and 5 bases at J, leaving 7 bases unmatched. CDR1 is LGHNA, CDR2 YNFKEQ, per germline.

This clone was seen only once. This chain connects TRBV30 to TRBJ1-4; D might be TRBD1 (6 bases). V lost 3 bases and J lost 4, with 15 bases in between. Germline V gene lookup returns CDR1 GTSNPN and CDR2 SVGIG (reference sequence). This CDR3 is built from 15 residues. Written as DNA, the CDR3 is TGTGCCTGGAGGGTCCCGGGACATCGTAATGAAAAACTGTTTTTT. This sequence encodes CAWRVPGHRNEKLFF.

The J gene is TRBJ1-2, the V gene TRBV5-6; D possibly corresponds to TRBD1 (5 bases). The CDR3 loop spans 14 amino acids. Germline CDR1 reads SGHDT; CDR2 reads YYEEEE. V lost 2 bases and J 3 bases, leaving 11 bases between the germline ends. CDR3 coding DNA: TGTGCCAGCAGCTTTAAGGGAGGGGACTATGGCTACACCTTC. Its translation is CASSFKGGDYGYTF.

The V gene is TRBV9, the J gene TRBJ1-2, with 10 bases identical to TRBD1. From germline, CDR1 is SGDLS and CDR2 YYNGEE. V lost 0 bases to trimming and J lost 8 bases; unmatched junction nucleotides: 16. There are 18 residues in the CDR3. Written as DNA, the CDR3 is TGTGCCAGCAGCGTAGCTCCACCACCAATAGGGACAGGGGAAGGCTACACCTTC. It codes for CASSVAPPPIGTGEGYTF.

The chain joins TRBV28 to TRBJ1-5; tentatively, D is TRBD1 (6 bases). The germline V gene encodes CDR1 MDHEN and CDR2 SYDVKM. The CDR3 runs to 13 residues. V was trimmed by 3 bases and J by 5 bases, leaving 8 bases between them. DNA for the CDR3: TGTGCCAGCAGTTTTAAGGGGGATCAGCCCCAGCATTTT. This translates into CASSFKGDQPQHF.

The V gene is TRBV6-2 or TRBV6-3, the J gene TRBJ2-1; no clear D. The CDR3 sequence is 13 residues long. In germline, CDR1 is MNHEY, CDR2 SVGEGT. Between the trimmed V and J ends, which lost 5 bases and 0 bases, there was a span of 5 bases. The CDR3 sequence is CASSLSSYNEQFF. DNA of the CDR3: TGTGCCAGCAGTCTGAGCTCCTACAATGAGCAGTTCTTC.

This chain links TRBV6-1 with TRBJ2-3; the D gene is possibly TRBD1 (6 bases). The CDR3 runs 15 residues. Germline assignment: CDR1 MNHNS and CDR2 SASEGT. Deletions cut 3 bases from V and 5 bases from J, with 15 bases between. The CDR3 DNA reads TGTGCCAGCAGTGACAGGGGCGGATCTCGAGATACGCAGTATTTT. Encoded protein: CASSDRGGSRDTQYF.

The gene calls are TRBV2 and TRBJ2-2, with TRBD2 matching over 11 bases. Germline trimming cut 6 bases from V and 6 bases from J; bases unmatched to any gene: 6. The germline V gene encodes CDR1 SNHLY and CDR2 FYNNEI. The CDR3 covers 15 residues. The CDR3 loop reads CASSLSGGAAGELFF. The DNA for the CDR3 is TGTGCCAGCAGCCTTAGCGGGGGGGCCGCCGGGGAGCTGTTTTTT. Drawing the rest from reference TRBV2 and TRBJ2-2, the complete variable domain is EPEVTQTPSHQVTQMGQEVILRCVPISNHLYFYWYRQILGQKVEFLVSFYNNEISEKSEIFDDQFSVERPDGSNFTLKIRSTKLEDSAMYFCASSLSGGAAGELFFGEGSRLTVL.

This clone has only one observation. J is TRBJ1-1 and V is TRBV3-1 (or the pseudogene TRBV3-2); TRBD1 might be the D (5 bases). The CDR3 runs to 14 residues. CDR1 is LGHDT, CDR2 YNNKEL, per germline (reference sequence). Trimming left V 4 bases short and J 5 bases short, with 14 bases between. CDR3 residues: CASSLGGAGTEAFF. As DNA, the CDR3 is TGTGCCAGCAGCCTGGGCGGGGCAGGGACTGAAGCTTTCTTT.

This chain links TRBV7-6 with TRBJ1-4, with D possibly matching TRBD1 (5 bases). Trimming pared 4 bases from V and 5 bases from J, leaving 14 bases between. Per the germline V gene, CDR1 is SGHVS and CDR2 is FNYEAQ. The CDR3 has 15 amino acids. CDR3 bases: TGTGCCAGCAGCTCCGACAGTCAACTAAATGAAAAACTGTTTTTT. Its translation: CASSSDSQLNEKLFF. Variable domain in full (rest from reference TRBV7-6 and TRBJ1-4): GAGVSQSPRYKVTKRGQDVALRCDPISGHVSLYWYRQALGQGPEFLTYFNYEAQQDKSGLPNDRFSAERPEGSISTLTIQRTEQRDSAMYRCASSSDSQLNEKLFFGSGTQLSVL.

CDR3 in amino acids: CASSQGQRIQMNTEAFF. CDR3 in DNA: TGTGCCAGCAGCCAAGGACAGCGCATTCAAATGAACACTGAAGCTTTCTTT. The gene calls are TRBV4-2 and TRBJ1-1; D is perhaps TRBD1 (5 bases). CDR3 length: 17 amino acids. V lost 1 base and J lost 0, with 15 bases in between. Germline loops: CDR1 LGHNA, CDR2 YNFKEQ.

The rearrangement joins TRBV4-2 to TRBJ2-1; 7 bases are shared with TRBD1. Germline V gene data show CDR1 as LGHNA and CDR2 as YNFKEQ. The J segment lost 6 bases and the V segment lost 5 bases, leaving 7 bases of the junction unmatched. The CDR3 totals 14 residues. CDR3 residues: CASSSRQGTNEQFF. CDR3 DNA sequence: TGTGCCAGCAGCTCCCGACAGGGAACCAATGAGCAGTTCTTC.

The V gene is TRBV28, the J gene TRBJ1-2, with D possibly matching TRBD1 (6 bases). This CDR3 spans 14 amino acids. Germline CDR1 is MDHEN and CDR2 is SYDVKM. V lost 5 bases and J lost 4, with 14 bases in between. The CDR3 reads CASSGGQPRYGYTF. The CDR3 DNA is TGTGCCAGCAGTGGAGGACAGCCTCGCTATGGCTACACCTTC.

V usage is TRBV9 and J usage is TRBJ2-1; 10 bases fit TRBD1. CDR3 length: 15 residues. Trimming removed 3 bases from V and 10 bases from J; junction bases left unmatched: 10. The germline CDR1 and CDR2 sequences are SGDLS and YYNGEE. The CDR3 reads CASSASVTGGEEQFF. CDR3 DNA sequence: TGTGCCAGCAGCGCCTCCGTGACAGGGGGCGAGGAGCAGTTCTTC.

The chain carries TRBV13 and TRBJ2-5, with 7 bases identical to TRBD1. V dropped 4 bases and J dropped 4; count of bases not matched to a gene: 9. This CDR3 is 15 amino acids long. Looked up from germline, CDR1 is PRHDT and CDR2 is FYEKMQ (reference sequence). The CDR3 here is CASSSPTTGPETQYF. The CDR3 region has the DNA TGTGCCAGCAGCTCACCCACGACAGGGCCAGAGACCCAGTACTTC.

The gene calls are TRBV6-5 and TRBJ2-1; 10 bases align to TRBD1. CDR1 and CDR2 from the germline V gene are MNHEY and SVGAGI. After removal of 5 bases from V and 7 bases from J, the junction contained 8 bases not matched to a gene. CDR3 length: 15 residues. The CDR3 is CASSIGTGVWNEQFF. The CDR3 DNA is TGTGCCAGCAGTATCGGGACAGGGGTGTGGAATGAGCAGTTCTTC.

The sample holds a few counts of this clone. The chain carries TRBV4-1 and TRBJ2-3; perhaps TRBD1 as D (6 bases). Germline V gene sequence: CDR1 MGHRA, CDR2 YSYEKL. V was cut by 3 bases and J by 2 bases, with 12 bases left in between. CDR3 length: 15 amino acids. The DNA of the CDR3 is TGCGCCAGCAGCCATTCTGGACAGTCCACAGATACGCAGTATTTT. Amino acid sequence: CASSHSGQSTDTQYF.

The V gene is TRBV29-1, the J gene TRBJ1-5, with a possible D match to TRBD1 (6 bases). V was clipped by 5 bases and J by 1 base, with 9 bases between them. CDR3 length: 13 residues. Germline V gives CDR1 SQVTM, CDR2 ANQGSEA. The CDR3 DNA reads as TGCAGCGTTAGTCAGGGGAGCAATCAGCCCCAGCATTTT. Protein sequence: CSVSQGSNQPQHF.

The rearrangement links TRBV6-6 to TRBJ1-1; D may be TRBD1 (6 bases). The CDR3 totals 14 residues. Germline V lookup: CDR1 MNHNY, CDR2 SVGAGI (reference sequence). The V gene lost 5 bases and the J gene lost 0 bases, with 10 bases spanning the gap. The DNA of the CDR3 is TGTGCCAGCAGTCGACAGGCGTTGAACACTGAAGCTTTCTTT. Its translation: CASSRQALNTEAFF.

This rearrangement joins TRBV23-1 to TRBJ1-2; weak D call: TRBD1 (6 bases). TRBV23-1 is known as an ORF, though its function is uncertain. The CDR3 loop spans 19 amino acids. Trimming shortened V by 4 bases and J by 5 bases, and 29 bases separated the two germline ends. This CDR3 reads CASSLIYRDNLYKFYGYTF. The CDR3 bases are TGCGCCAGCAGTCTCATCTATAGGGACAACCTCTATAAGTTTTATGGCTACACCTTC.

This clone was observed a single time. This chain connects TRBV19 to TRBJ2-3, with D unclear. Trimming stripped 9 bases from V and 7 bases from J, with 14 bases between. Germline assignment: CDR1 LNHDA and CDR2 SQIVND (reference sequence). There are 12 residues in the CDR3. CDR3 protein: CASFWAINTQYF. For the CDR3, the DNA is TGTGCCAGCTTCTGGGCAATAAATACGCAGTATTTT.

This chain links TRBV24-1 with TRBJ2-7, with D maybe TRBD2 (6 bases). The CDR3 has 16 amino acids. Germline values: CDR1 KGHDR, CDR2 SFDVKD. V was pared by 4 bases and J by 2 bases, with 17 bases between. The CDR3 nucleotides are TGTGCCACCAGTGACTCCCGGACTAAAAGGGCCTACGAGCAGTACTTC. It translates to CATSDSRTKRAYEQYF.

V usage is TRBV30 and J usage is TRBJ2-5, with 7 nucleotides matching TRBD1. This CDR3 spans 14 amino acids. J was trimmed by 2 bases and V by 5 bases; bases with no gene match: 8. Germline V gene sequence: CDR1 GTSNPN, CDR2 SVGIG (reference sequence). This CDR3 is CAWGKGQLQETQYF. CDR3 in DNA: TGTGCCTGGGGGAAGGGACAGTTACAAGAGACCCAGTACTTC.

Concerning this clone itself: One end of the junction does not line up with germline, which may come from a read error. The chain carries TRBV3-1 (or the pseudogene TRBV3-2) and TRBJ1-2; a weak D match, TRBD1 (6 bases). This CDR3 has 16 residues. The germline gives CDR1 LGHDT, CDR2 YNNKEL (reference sequence). The CDR3 sequence is CARSLGGGGANYGYTF. The CDR3 DNA follows: TGTGCCCGCAGCCTGGGGGGCGGGGGAGCTAACTATGGCTACACCTTC.

The V gene is TRBV7-9, the J gene TRBJ1-2; TRBD1 aligns across 11 bases. With V trimmed by 5 bases and J by 8 bases, 7 bases remained unmatched. CDR1 SEHNR and CDR2 FQNEAQ come from the germline V gene (reference sequence). The CDR3 length is 14 residues. The CDR3 region is CASSPDRGLMGYTF. The CDR3 coding sequence is TGTGCCAGCAGCCCGGACAGGGGGCTGATGGGCTACACCTTC.

This chain uses TRBV6-5 with TRBJ1-3, with unresolved D. V was shortened by 10 bases and J by 2 bases, with 15 bases between the two germline ends. The germline V gene has CDR1 MNHEY and CDR2 SVGAGI. The CDR3 runs 14 residues. CDR3 sequence (DNA): TGTGCCACCCAAGCTTTTGGTACTGGAAACACCATATATTTT. Translated, it gives CATQAFGTGNTIYF.

The V and J genes are TRBV6-2 or TRBV6-3 and TRBJ2-2, with 11 nucleotides matching TRBD2. After removal of 1 base from V and 3 bases from J, the junction contained 4 bases not matched to a gene. This CDR3 comprises 17 residues. The V gene's germline CDR1 is MNHEY and CDR2 SVGEGT. The CDR3 DNA reads TGTGCCAGCAGTTACTTAGCGGGGGGGCCGGACACCGGGGAGCTGTTTTTT. This encodes CASSYLAGGPDTGELFF.

The chain employs TRBV12-1 and TRBJ2-2; TRBD1 was called by the table and not checked on the DNA. TRBV12-1 is a listed pseudogene. The CDR3 covers 16 residues. CDR3 sequence (DNA): TGTGCCAGCAGCTTGCAGGGGAGAACGAACACCGGGGAGCTGTTTTTT. Encoded protein: CASSLQGRTNTGELFF.

CDR3 nucleotides: TGTGCCAGCAGTTCGCTCGGGGGTACGGGTGAGACCCAGTACTTC. This encodes CASSSLGGTGETQYF. The V and J genes are TRBV28 and TRBJ2-5, with a weak D call TRBD2 (6 bases). Looked up from germline, CDR1 is MDHEN and CDR2 is SYDVKM. CDR3 length: 15 amino acids. Trimming removed 4 bases at V and 5 bases at J, with 17 bases between. The full variable domain, with the rest looked up from reference TRBV28 and TRBJ2-5, is DVKVTQSSRYLVKRTGEKVFLECVQDMDHENMFWYRQDPGLGLRLIYFSYDVKMKEKGDIPEGYSVSREKKERFSLILESASTNQTSMYLCASSSLGGTGETQYFGPGTRLLVL.